These 8 T cell receptor beta chains were sequenced from one sample in a study of cytomegalovirus exposure and HLA in healthy donors. Primers included in the PCR were 60 Vbeta and 13 Jbeta primers. Method: immunoSEQ multiplex PCR; TCRdb's copy keeps in-frame clones and lacks some. Among under 90,000 clones listed, around 70% were seen once. The specimen sequenced was PBMCs. All receptors derive from a man in his forties or fifties in good health and CMV-seropositive.

The genes are TRBV19 and TRBJ1-5; a possible D gene is TRBD1 (6 bases). This CDR3 is built from 15 residues. The V gene's germline CDR1 is LNHDA and CDR2 SQIVND (reference sequence). Trimming took 4 bases from V and 7 from J, leaving 17 bases between them. The CDR3 DNA follows: TGTGCCAGTAGTACCCGGAGAGGGGGGGACCAGCCCCAGCATTTT. Translation: CASSTRRGGDQPQHF.

The chain employs TRBV7-9 and TRBJ1-1; tentatively, D is TRBD1 (6 bases). CDR3 size: 15 residues. In germline, CDR1 is SEHNR, CDR2 FQNEAQ (reference sequence). The V gene lost 5 bases and the J gene lost 11 bases, with 24 bases spanning the gap. The CDR3 region has the DNA TGTGCCAGCAGCCCCGGGGCGGGGGCGGTTTTGAGGGCTTTCTTT. Its translation is CASSPGAGAVLRAFF. The full variable domain, rest sourced from reference TRBV7-9 and TRBJ1-1, is DTGVSQNPRHKITKRGQNVTFRCDPISEHNRLYWYRQTLGQGPEFLTYFQNEAQLEKSRLLSDRFSAERPKGSFSTLEIQRTEQGDSAMYLCASSPGAGAVLRAFFGQGTRLTVV.

This clone has more than one count but fewer than ten. The V gene is TRBV5-1, the J gene TRBJ2-7; D is possibly TRBD1 (6 bases). Germline CDR1 reads SGHRS; CDR2 reads YFSETQ. The length of the CDR3 is 15 residues. V lost 5 bases and J 2 bases, leaving 17 bases between the germline ends. The CDR3 sequence is CASRQGPLVTYEQYF. The CDR3 DNA reads as TGCGCCAGCAGACAGGGCCCGTTGGTGACCTACGAGCAGTACTTC.

The V gene is TRBV27, the J gene TRBJ2-1; D gene unclear. Deletions cut 5 bases from V and 1 base from J, with 12 bases between. CDR3 length equals 15 residues. Germline values: CDR1 MNHEY, CDR2 SMNVEV (reference sequence). As DNA, the CDR3 is TGTGCCAGCAGTCCTCCTTACGGTTCCTACAATGAGCAGTTCTTC. It codes for CASSPPYGSYNEQFF.

The chain has TRBV5-6 and TRBJ1-2, with 10 nucleotides matching TRBD1. Germline V lookup: CDR1 SGHDT, CDR2 YYEEEE. The CDR3 sequence is 15 residues long. With V trimmed by 4 bases and J by 8 bases, 11 bases remained unmatched. CDR3 coding DNA: TGTGCCAGCAGCCACAATGGTCGGGACAGGGGCGGCTACACCTTC. Amino acids: CASSHNGRDRGGYTF. Together with reference TRBV5-6 and TRBJ1-2, the CDR3 gives the full variable domain: DAGVTQSPTHLIKTRGQQVTLRCSPKSGHDTVSWYQQALGQGPQFIFQYYEEEERQRGNFPDRFSGHQFPNYSSELNVNALLLGDSALYLCASSHNGRDRGGYTFGSGTRLTVV.

The chain couples TRBV19 to TRBJ1-2; TRBD1 matches 7 bases. This CDR3 has 15 residues. CDR1 is LNHDA, CDR2 SQIVND, per germline (reference sequence). J was trimmed by 2 bases and V by 3 bases; bases with no gene match: 6. The CDR3 sequence is CASSMDDRANYGYTF. For the CDR3, the DNA is TGTGCCAGTAGTATGGACGACAGGGCCAACTATGGCTACACCTTC.

This chain links TRBV9 with TRBJ2-7, with 9 bases aligning to TRBD2. Germline CDR1 SGDLS, CDR2 YYNGEE. After removal of 0 bases from V and 7 bases from J, the junction contained 5 bases not matched to a gene. The CDR3 covers 14 residues. The CDR3, as DNA: TGTGCCAGCAGCGTAGTCGCGGGGGGGCTTGAGCAGTACTTC. Its translation: CASSVVAGGLEQYF. Drawing the rest from reference TRBV9 and TRBJ2-7, the complete variable domain is DSGVTQTPKHLITATGQRVTLRCSPRSGDLSVYWYQQSLDQGLQFLIQYYNGEERAKGNILERFSAQQFPDLHSELNLSSLELGDSALYFCASSVVAGGLEQYFGPGTRLTVT.

The J gene is TRBJ2-4, the V gene TRBV6-1; D is perhaps TRBD1 (6 bases). The CDR3 loop spans 13 amino acids. Germline V lookup: CDR1 MNHNS, CDR2 SASEGT. V lost 7 bases and J lost 5, with 12 bases in between. The CDR3 DNA follows: TGTGCCAGCACCACAGGGTTCGAAAACATTCAGTACTTC. Translated, it gives CASTTGFENIQYF.